The clone carrying this T cell receptor beta chain came up once. What it binds is not known. This specimen belongs to a study of T cell responses to AZD1222 COVID-19 vaccine. Findings and caveats of the study: Distributed over spike, vaccine-associated CD4 TCRs predominated at 160-218 and 743-854.

Libraries were prepared by immunoSEQ multiplex PCR; TCRdb keeps only in-frame clonotypes and omits some of them. Of 70,000 to 75,000 clones in the sample, around 90% were seen once. The sequences come from peripheral blood, collected 28 days after the second AZD1222 dose. The sequence derives from an adult who received the AZD1222 COVID-19 vaccine.

CDR3 in DNA: TGTGCCAGCGCCGGGGAGGGGTCCTACGAGCAGTACTTC. It codes for CASAGEGSYEQYF. J is TRBJ2-7 and V is TRBV7-3, with 7 bases aligning to TRBD2. There are 13 residues in the CDR3. Losses at the gene ends were 8 bases for V and 1 base for J; bases not matched to a gene: 5. The germline V gene has CDR1 SGHTA and CDR2 FQGTGA.